The rows below give T cell receptor beta chains drawn from one sample of a study of blood T cell repertoires in COVID-19. Assay used: immunoSEQ multiplex PCR; TCRdb lists only in-frame clones, some missing. The sample includes roughly 200,000 clones, about 85% of them seen just once. The specimen sequenced was peripheral blood. Every receptor here comes from a woman in her thirties or forties with COVID-19, enrolled during active disease. Each CDR3 is given with its conserved first and last residue. A D gene is named only where the DNA matches it firmly. Clone size, where shown, is once, few, many, or a class for clones that have expanded.

once	TRBD2	TRBV2	TRBJ2-1	TGTGCCAGCAGTATTGTAGGGGGACTAGATGGGGGTGAGCAGTTCTTC	CASSIVGGLDGGEQFF
-	-	TRBV5-1	TRBJ2-3	TGCGCCAGCAGCTTGGGACAGGCCCTTGGAGATACGCAGTATTTT	CASSLGQALGDTQYF
-	-	TRBV12-3/TRBV12-4	TRBJ2-1	TGTGCCAGCAGCTTCACAGGGACTGAGCAGTTCTTC	CASSFTGTEQFF
-	TRBD1	TRBV2	TRBJ1-5	TGTGCCAGCAGTGACTCCGACAGGGACCAGCCCCAGCATTTT	CASSDSDRDQPQHF
-	-	TRBV9	TRBJ1-3	TGTGCCAGCAGCGTATATGGAAACACCATATATTTT	CASSVYGNTIYF
few	TRBD2	TRBV27	TRBJ2-1	TGTGCCAGCATTCGAAGGGGTCCAAGCGGGAAGATTTACAATGAGCAGTTCTTC	CASIRRGPSGKIYNEQFF
-	-	TRBV19	TRBJ2-7	TGTGCCAGTGGGCACTCCTACGAGCAGTACTTC	CASGHSYEQYF
few	-	TRBV29-1	TRBJ1-1	TGCAGCGGAAGGAGAGGCACTGAAGCTTTCTTT	CSGRRGTEAFF
-	TRBD2	TRBV5-1	TRBJ2-1	TGCGCCAGCAGCGTAATCACTAGCGGGAGCGGCAAGGAGCAGTTCTTC	CASSVITSGSGKEQFF
-	-	TRBV7-3	TRBJ2-5	TGTGCCAGCAGCTTCGACTATAAGGAGGAGACCCAGTACTTC	CASSFDYKEETQYF
-	-	TRBV6-5	TRBJ1-2	TGTGCCAGCAGTTACTCGGGGGGGGATCCGAATGGCTACACCTTC	CASSYSGGDPNGYTF
-	TRBD1	TRBV27	TRBJ1-2	TGTGCCAGCAGCCCGGACAGGGGGCTGGGTGGCTACACCTTC	CASSPDRGLGGYTF
-	-	TRBV6-5	TRBJ2-5	TGTGCCAGCGCCCGACAGCAAGAGACCCAGTACTTC	CASARQQETQYF
-	-	TRBV7-9	TRBJ2-6	TGTGCCAGCAGCTTAACGGGGACTTGGGGATCTGGGGCCAACGTCCTGACTTTC	CASSLTGTWGSGANVLTF
-	TRBD2	TRBV4-1	TRBJ2-2	TGCGCCAGCAGCCAAGAGCGGACCCGACTAGCGGGCTTCACCGGGGAGCTGTTTTTT	CASSQERTRLAGFTGELFF
-	-	TRBV30	TRBJ1-1	TGTGCCTGGGGAGCCGGGGGGTTGACTGAAGCTTTCTTT	CAWGAGGLTEAFF
few	-	TRBV30	TRBJ1-6	TGTGCCTGGAGAAGCGACCCCGACTTT	CAWRSDPDF
-	TRBD1	TRBV5-1	TRBJ1-1	TGCGCCAGCAGCTTGTTGGGACAGCTGAACACTGAAGCTTTCTTT	CASSLLGQLNTEAFF
-	TRBD1	TRBV10-3	TRBJ2-3	TGTGCCATCAGTACAGGGGATTCGAATACGCAGTATTTT	CAISTGDSNTQYF
-	-	TRBV7-2	TRBJ1-2	TGTGCCAGCAGCTTAGACACTAACTATGGCTACACCTTC	CASSLDTNYGYTF
few	TRBD2	TRBV24-1	TRBJ2-1	TGTGCCACCAGTGAATCGACTAGCGCCAATGAGCAGTTCTTC	CATSESTSANEQFF
-	TRBD1	TRBV7-2	TRBJ2-1	TGTGCCAGCAGCAAGGGACAGGGGGGATATGAGCAGTTCTTC	CASSKGQGGYEQFF
-	-	TRBV24-1	TRBJ2-1	TGTGCCACCAGTGATCGGAGTGAGCAGTTCTTC	CATSDRSEQFF
once	TRBD2	TRBV7-2	TRBJ2-7	TGTGCCAGCAGCTCCCGGACTAGCGGGAGGAACGAGCAGTACTTC	CASSSRTSGRNEQYF
-	TRBD2	TRBV10-2	TRBJ2-4	TGCGCCAGCAGTCGGGTGGCGGGGGTCAAAAACATTCAGTACTTC	CASSRVAGVKNIQYF
few	TRBD2	TRBV5-1	TRBJ2-5	TGCGCCAGCACCTTAACTCCAATGACCGGGACTAGCGGGAGAGGGGAGACCCAGTACTTC	CASTLTPMTGTSGRGETQYF
-	TRBD1	TRBV5-5	TRBJ1-5	TGTGCCAGCAGCCAGACAGGGGGGGGCAATCAGCCCCAGCATTTT	CASSQTGGGNQPQHF
-	-	TRBV5-5	TRBJ1-1	TGTGCCAGCAGCTTGGGGCCACGGGGTGAAGCTTTCTTT	CASSLGPRGEAFF
-	TRBD1	TRBV15	TRBJ1-5	TGTGCCACCAGCGGATTGACAGGGGGGAGCAATCAGCCCCAGCATTTT	CATSGLTGGSNQPQHF